The source of this T cell receptor beta chain is a study of Ad26.COV2.S vaccination and SARS-CoV-2 variants. CDR3 size: 14 residues. Per germline, CDR1 GTSNPN and CDR2 SVGIG (reference sequence). Unmatched junction bases numbered 6, after V lost 3 bases and J lost 2 bases. Produced via immunoSEQ multiplex PCR; TCRdb's table is partial and in-frame only. The sample holds 400,000 to 450,000 clones, around nine tenths seen once. Treatment indicated: 19 received Ad26.COV2.S at low or high dose, single or two shots; about 5 received placebo; per-sample allocation not given. Specimens were obtained on day 63 following the first vaccine or placebo injection. This clone was counted once.

The sample consisted of peripheral blood, taken in a trial of Ad26.COV2.S vaccine versus placebo. The V gene is TRBV30, the J gene TRBJ2-7, with 8 bases that match TRBD2. The source of this sequence is a person aged 18-60 years who received the Ad26.COV2.S COVID-19 vaccine or a placebo. This chain's CDR3 is CAWRYAGGPYEQYF. In DNA, the CDR3 is TGTGCCTGGAGGTACGCGGGAGGTCCCTACGAGCAGTACTTC.